Described below is a single T cell receptor (beta chain) sequence and its context. The antigen is not known. The use of a sample-barcoded 5' primer and a J-beta primer mix characterized a second PCR of roughly 7 to 12 cycles. TCRdb reprocessed the 5' RACE reads via MiXCR and lists one record per CDR3 protein. The sample shows some 1.5 million distinct CDR3 sequences, 25% to 30% of them seen only once. The V end lost 8 bases, the J end lost 2 bases, and 14 bases lay between the germline ends. Germline CDR1 reads SGHRS; CDR2 reads YFSETQ. The CDR3 is made up of 14 amino acids. The data were obtained in a study of blood T cells in healthy people across ages. Study-wide points: Per million T cells, the diversity of TCR beta decreased roughly linearly as age advanced.

The receptor was derived from a woman under 40 in good health. Input material: blood. The chain couples TRBV5-1 to TRBJ2-1; possible D gene TRBD2, 5 bases. The CDR3 DNA sequence: TGCGCCAGTAGCAGAGCGGAGCCCTACAATGAGCAGTTCTTC. This translates into CASSRAEPYNEQFF.